These 23 T cell receptor beta chains came from one sample sequenced in a study of blood T cell repertoires in COVID-19. Profiled with immunoSEQ multiplex PCR; TCRdb holds only in-frame clones, not every one. The table has approximately 300,000 clones, 83% seen once. The sample taken for sequencing was peripheral blood. The source of these receptors is a woman in her fifties or sixties with acute or convalescent COVID-19.

The rearrangement joins TRBV7-9 to TRBJ1-1, with no clear D. The CDR3 covers 15 residues. Trimming left V 7 bases short and J 4 bases short, with 19 bases between. Germline values: CDR1 SEHNR, CDR2 FQNEAQ (reference sequence). CDR3 region: CASTLLEESRTEAFF. Here the CDR3 DNA reads TGTGCCAGCACCCTGCTTGAGGAATCCCGCACTGAAGCTTTCTTT.

The chain has TRBV27 and TRBJ2-4, with a possible D match to TRBD1 (5 bases). Germline assignment: CDR1 MNHEY and CDR2 SMNVEV (reference sequence). The CDR3 runs 14 residues. The V gene lost 5 bases and the J gene lost 11 bases, with 19 bases spanning the gap. Here the CDR3 DNA reads TGTGCCAGCAGTCCAGGGCCTCAGTCAAGTCTTCAGTACTTC. This codes for CASSPGPQSSLQYF.

The chain combines TRBV4-2 with TRBJ1-3, with TRBD1 matching 11 bases. J gave up 0 bases and V 4 bases, and 5 bases lay outside the gene matches. This CDR3 comprises 17 residues. The germline V gene has CDR1 LGHNA and CDR2 YNFKEQ. Here the CDR3 reads CASSRGDRGVSGNTIYF. CDR3 DNA sequence: TGTGCCAGCAGCCGCGGGGACAGGGGGGTCTCTGGAAACACCATATATTTT.

This clone has just a few counts. The chain couples TRBV30 to TRBJ2-2; 7 bases map to TRBD1. Germline-derived CDR1 and CDR2 are GTSNPN and SVGIG (reference sequence). This CDR3 is built from 13 residues. V lost 4 bases to trimming and J lost 6 bases; unmatched junction nucleotides: 5. The CDR3 region has the DNA TGTGCCTGGAAGAGGACAGGCTCCGGGGAGCTGTTTTTT. Translation gives CAWKRTGSGELFF. Together with reference TRBV30 and TRBJ2-2, the CDR3 gives the full variable domain: SQTIHQWPATLVQPVGSPLSLECTVEGTSNPNLYWYRQAAGRGLQLLFYSVGIGQISSEVPQNLSASRPQDRQFILSSKKLLLSDSGFYLCAWKRTGSGELFFGEGSRLTVL.

This chain links TRBV7-2 with TRBJ2-7; 8 nucleotides line up with TRBD2. V was clipped by 2 bases and J by 2 bases; unmatched bases: 5. The CDR3 sequence is 15 residues long. Germline assignment: CDR1 SGHTA and CDR2 FQGNSA. The CDR3 bases are TGTGCCAGCAGCTTAAGGAGCGGGAGTACCTACGAGCAGTACTTC. It yields the protein CASSLRSGSTYEQYF.

The V and J genes are TRBV10-3 and TRBJ1-1; D is unresolved. The CDR3 has 12 amino acids. Germline CDR1 and CDR2: ENHRY and SYGVKD. V dropped 0 bases and J dropped 6 bases, with 5 bases sitting between them. CDR3: CAISESSAEAFF. The CDR3 region has the DNA TGTGCCATCAGTGAGTCTTCGGCTGAAGCTTTCTTT.

The chain links TRBV7-2 to TRBJ2-2, with TRBD2 as a possible D gene (7 bases). The V end lost 8 bases, the J end lost 3 bases, and 19 bases lay between the germline ends. CDR3 size: 16 residues. Germline V gene data show CDR1 as SGHTA and CDR2 as FQGNSA. The CDR3 DNA reads TGTGCCAGCCTACCCCCCACGGGGGGCCACACCGGGGAGCTGTTTTTT. It encodes CASLPPTGGHTGELFF.

V is TRBV10-3 and J is TRBJ2-1, with TRBD1 matching over 9 bases. CDR3 length: 14 amino acids. In germline, CDR1 is ENHRY, CDR2 SYGVKD. J was trimmed by 7 bases and V by 2 bases; bases with no gene match: 3. The chain's CDR3 is CAISEDRGRNEQFF. The DNA of the CDR3 is TGTGCCATCAGTGAGGACAGGGGGAGGAATGAGCAGTTCTTC.

The V and J genes are TRBV2 and TRBJ2-1, with D perhaps TRBD2 (6 bases). V lost 6 bases, J lost 1 base, and 13 bases lay in between. This CDR3 comprises 15 residues. Germline CDR1 SNHLY, CDR2 FYNNEI. For the CDR3, the DNA is TGTGCCAGCAGAGCAGCGGGTTTTTCCTACAATGAGCAGTTCTTC. Protein: CASRAAGFSYNEQFF.

The rearrangement uses TRBV13 and TRBJ1-2, with 7 bases matching TRBD1. CDR1 is PRHDT and CDR2 is FYEKMQ in the germline V gene (reference sequence). This CDR3 has 15 amino acids. V was pared by 5 bases and J by 11 bases, with 17 bases of the junction left unmatched. In nucleotides, the CDR3 is TGTGCCAGCAGCCTTCGGTGGAGGGGGCGAAGTTTTTACACCTTC. This sequence encodes CASSLRWRGRSFYTF. The full variable domain, in which reference TRBV13 and TRBJ1-2 provide the parts outside the CDR3, is AAGVIQSPRHLIKEKRETATLKCYPIPRHDTVYWYQQGPGQDPQFLISFYEKMQSDKGSIPDRFSAQQFSDYHSELNMSSLELGDSALYFCASSLRWRGRSFYTFGSGTRLTVV.

This chain connects TRBV2 to TRBJ1-1; D gene uncertain. The CDR3 length is 13 residues. Germline lookup yields CDR1 SNHLY and CDR2 FYNNEI. Trimming took off 7 bases at V and 1 base at J, with 10 bases between the two ends. In DNA, the CDR3 is TGTGCCAGCAAGATCCAGGCGAACACTGAAGCTTTCTTT. It specifies CASKIQANTEAFF. The full variable domain, its missing parts supplied by reference TRBV2 and TRBJ1-1, is EPEVTQTPSHQVTQMGQEVILRCVPISNHLYFYWYRQILGQKVEFLVSFYNNEISEKSEIFDDQFSVERPDGSNFTLKIRSTKLEDSAMYFCASKIQANTEAFFGQGTRLTVV.

The V gene is TRBV3-1 (or the pseudogene TRBV3-2), the J gene TRBJ2-4; a possible D gene is TRBD1 (6 bases). V shed 1 base and J shed 0 bases, with 13 bases lying between them. This CDR3 region has 17 residues. Per the germline V gene, CDR1 is LGHDT and CDR2 is YNNKEL (reference sequence). CDR3 loop: CASSQVDRSLAKNIQYF. The CDR3 nucleotides read TGTGCCAGCAGCCAAGTCGACAGGAGCTTAGCCAAAAACATTCAGTACTTC.

This chain uses TRBV7-9 with TRBJ2-2, with 9 bases identical to TRBD1. The CDR3 runs 19 residues. Germline V gene data show CDR1 as SEHNR and CDR2 as FQNEAQ (reference sequence). The V gene end was trimmed by 5 bases and the J gene end by 0 bases; junction bases not matched to a gene: 13. CDR3 bases: TGTGCCAGCAGCCGCCTCGGGACAGGGTCTTTCACGAACACCGGGGAGCTGTTTTTT. Translating it yields CASSRLGTGSFTNTGELFF.

The chain has TRBV7-9 and TRBJ2-2; 9 bases line up with TRBD2. With V trimmed by 7 bases and J by 6 bases, 12 bases remained unmatched. Germline V gives CDR1 SEHNR, CDR2 FQNEAQ (reference sequence). This CDR3 comprises 16 residues. CDR3: CASTLSSGIPPGELFF. The CDR3 DNA is TGTGCCAGCACCTTGTCTAGCGGGATCCCGCCCGGGGAGCTGTTTTTT.

The J gene is TRBJ1-1, the V gene TRBV14; 10 bases fit TRBD1. After removal of 3 bases from V and 0 bases from J, the junction contained 1 base not matched to a gene. There are 15 residues in the CDR3. CDR1 is SGHDN, CDR2 FVKESK, per germline. This CDR3 reads CASSQGTGVNTEAFF. The DNA of the CDR3 is TGTGCCAGCAGCCAGGGGACAGGGGTGAACACTGAAGCTTTCTTT.

This chain links TRBV7-9 with TRBJ1-4; 7 bases map to TRBD1. CDR1 SEHNR and CDR2 FQNEAQ come from the germline V gene (reference sequence). V lost 2 bases to trimming and J lost 10 bases; unmatched junction nucleotides: 13. The CDR3 covers 16 residues. This CDR3 is CASSLSVEGAKGKLFF. The DNA for the CDR3 is TGTGCCAGCAGCTTATCGGTGGAGGGGGCAAAGGGAAAACTGTTTTTT.

The V call is TRBV1, the J call TRBJ1-2; whether TRBD1, the table's D call, matches the DNA was not checked. TRBV1 is deemed a pseudogene. This CDR3 comprises 16 residues. The CDR3 nucleotides read TGCACCAGCAGCCAACCCGGACAGGGGACGATCTATGGCTACACCTTC. Protein: CTSSQPGQGTIYGYTF.

V usage is TRBV3-1 (or the pseudogene TRBV3-2) and J usage is TRBJ2-1; 8 nucleotides align to TRBD2. The length of the CDR3 is 12 residues. Per the germline V gene, CDR1 is LGHDT and CDR2 is YNNKEL (reference sequence). With 4 bases clipped from V and 9 bases from J, the junction kept 2 bases outside the gene matches. The CDR3 loop reads CASSRGLAEQFF. Written as DNA, the CDR3 is TGTGCCAGCAGCCGAGGACTAGCTGAGCAGTTCTTC.

This chain joins TRBV11-1 and TRBJ2-1; 13 bases align to TRBD2. V shed 5 bases, J shed 4 bases, and the junction held 5 bases outside the gene matches. This CDR3 is 16 amino acids long. From germline, CDR1 is SGHAT and CDR2 FQDESV (reference sequence). CDR3 coding DNA: TGTGCCAGCAGCCTCGGGACTAGCGGGGTGTACAATGAGCAGTTCTTC. It translates to CASSLGTSGVYNEQFF. The full variable domain, rest sourced from reference TRBV11-1 and TRBJ2-1, is EAEVAQSPRYKITEKSQAVAFWCDPISGHATLYWYRQILGQGPELLVQFQDESVVDDSQLPKDRFSAERLKGVDSTLKIQPAELGDSAMYLCASSLGTSGVYNEQFFGPGTRLTVL.

The genes are TRBV30 and TRBJ1-4; 8 bases map to TRBD1. Germline V CDR1 and CDR2: GTSNPN, SVGIG (reference sequence). J gave up 8 bases and V 3 bases, and 5 bases lay outside the gene matches. The CDR3 sequence is 13 residues long. DNA for the CDR3: TGTGCCTGGAGCAGGGGGCCCGGAGAAAAACTGTTTTTT. Its translation: CAWSRGPGEKLFF.

V is TRBV4-2 and J is TRBJ2-7; 11 nucleotides line up with TRBD2. Germline loops: CDR1 LGHNA, CDR2 YNFKEQ. Losses at the gene ends were 8 bases for V and 5 bases for J; bases not matched to a gene: 14. This CDR3 has 16 residues. The CDR3 is CASGQGFSGRAHEQYF. Here the CDR3 DNA reads TGTGCCAGCGGACAGGGGTTTAGCGGGAGGGCCCACGAGCAGTACTTC.

This clone occurred once. This rearrangement joins TRBV5-5 to TRBJ2-5; TRBD1 agrees at 8 bases. V lost 4 bases, J lost 7 bases, and 12 bases stayed unmatched. CDR1 SGHKS and CDR2 YYEKEE come from the germline V gene (reference sequence). The CDR3 sequence is 15 residues long. CDR3 region: CASSRGQGLGGTQYF. The CDR3 DNA sequence: TGTGCCAGCAGCCGTGGACAGGGATTAGGTGGGACCCAGTACTTC.

The chain recombines TRBV12-3 or TRBV12-4 with TRBJ1-1; 8 nucleotides agree with TRBD1. The V gene end was trimmed by 5 bases and the J gene end by 5 bases; junction bases not matched to a gene: 4. CDR3 length equals 13 residues. CDR3 amino acids: CASSAWTGTEAFF. The CDR3 DNA is TGTGCCAGCAGTGCATGGACAGGGACTGAAGCTTTCTTT.